This T cell receptor (beta chain) was profiled in a study of blood T cell repertoires in COVID-19. Study information: The United States, Italy and Spain were the sources of the acute and convalescent COVID-19 samples. From T cells, B-cell-depleted T cells, or PBMCs came the material, which was cDNA or gDNA.

In the authors' methods: Amplifying reference gene primers gave estimates of nucleated cell counts. The method was immunoSEQ multiplex PCR; TCRdb's version includes in-frame clones alone and lacks a portion of them. V and J calls plus clone size are reproduced from that table; the DNA served to infer D and trimming. The profile shows 240,000 or so clones, 88% of them singletons. This CDR3 has 15 amino acids. V dropped 8 bases and J dropped 5; count of bases not matched to a gene: 10. Germline V lookup: CDR1 MNHEY, CDR2 SVGAGI. The receptor was isolated from a woman aged 40 to 50 who had recovered from COVID-19. The sample comprised peripheral blood. The chain combines TRBV6-5 with TRBJ2-2; 8 bases are a match to TRBD2. The CDR3 protein is CASRPTGGRTGELFF. The CDR3 nucleotides read TGTGCCAGCCGCCCGACGGGCGGGAGGACCGGGGAGCTGTTTTTT.